This T cell receptor (beta chain) comes out of a study of beta chain features in type 1 diabetes. The V gene's germline CDR1 is SGHVS and CDR2 FQNEAQ. This CDR3 spans 11 amino acids. V dropped 3 bases and J dropped 10 bases, with 7 bases sitting between them. Points from the study as a whole: When Type 1 diabetes patients were examined, their TCRB CDR3s proved moderately but significantly shorter in all four CD4+ subsets.

Sequencing targeted expressed TCRB transcripts, as all isolated RNA had been reverse transcribed. TCRdb keeps only in-frame clones here, not all; method: immunoSEQ multiplex PCR. The sample lists roughly 280,000 clones; about 23% were seen once. This clone was detected only a few times. Its specificity is unknown. This chain joins TRBV7-8 and TRBJ2-1; D unresolved. The sample consisted of naive CD4+ T cells from blood. The sequence was collected from a woman under 40 with type 1 diabetes. The CDR3 loop is CASSFYAEQFF. In nucleotides, the CDR3 is TGTGCCAGCAGCTTCTATGCGGAGCAGTTCTTC.